The subject of this entry is one T cell receptor (beta chain). The clone's antigen remains unknown. No quality values exist for individual bases; no much larger clone is one base distant. This sample is drawn from a study of blood T cell repertoires in COVID-19 (dated by TCRdb to 2019 to 2021). Describing the broader study: Samples from collaborators originated in the United States, Italy and Spain and spanned both the acute and convalescent phases of COVID-19. The prospective study material was composed of cDNA or gDNA derived from T cells, B-cell-depleted T cells, or PBMCs. Subjects who had been exposed to COVID-19, were actively infected with it, or had recovered from it provided the deeply sampled blood TCRbeta repertoires that made up the dataset. The repertoires were made available in a free public database intended to serve as a resource for research on the immune response to SARS-CoV-2. Samples were obtained from the ongoing ImmuneRACE study (first 160 participants) and from over a thousand subjects provided by 6 global collaborators. A de-identified subject ID, COVID-19 status, age in years and sex were almost always included in the sample metadata. HLA class I and class II types, where available, came from metadata supplied by the sample provider rather than from assay-based typing. General conclusions and limits of the study: Clinical and demographic metadata were provided uncurated, with the amount varying by source and participant.

Collaborating institutions collected whole blood in K2EDTA tubes following their own protocols. Collaborator samples were shipped for TCRbeta analysis as frozen whole blood, isolated PBMCs, or DNA extracted from either sample type. The immunoSEQ Assay, a bias-controlled multiplex PCR, was used to amplify TCRbeta CDR3 regions from genomic DNA. On the study's bioinformatics: The number of nucleated cells in each sample was estimated by amplification of reference gene primers within the assay. To quantify the absolute abundance of each unique TCRbeta CDR3 rearrangement, sequence reads were collapsed and filtered. For each sample, productive Simpson clonality was calculated as the square root of Simpson's diversity index over productive rearrangements. The source is immuneACCESS, and TCRdb retained only in-frame sequences with V and J called. Part of the clones is not carried over; for the studies checked, unresolved V genes explain less than half of this, and the remainder is unexplained. V, J and clone size were drawn from that table, and D and trimming were deduced from the DNA. The sample table holds roughly 200,000 clones, of which approximately 83% were seen once. Jointly, the top ten make up approximately 4.4% of the sample.

This clonotype was obtained from a man in his fifties or sixties with active or convalescent COVID-19. Sequenced input: peripheral blood.

CDR3 protein: CASSIQYGYTF. The DNA reads as follows: TGTGCCAGTAGTATCCAATATGGCTACACCTTC. The rearrangement combines TRBV19 with TRBJ1-2; the D gene is not confidently resolved. According to the germline V gene (reference sequence), CDR1 reads LNHDA and CDR2 reads SQIVND. Trimming costs V 3 bases and J 5 bases, and their ends lie 4 bases apart. The CDR3 measures 11 amino acids from cysteine to phenylalanine. The read is trimmed to its CDR3 DNA, 33 bases read in frame from base 1.